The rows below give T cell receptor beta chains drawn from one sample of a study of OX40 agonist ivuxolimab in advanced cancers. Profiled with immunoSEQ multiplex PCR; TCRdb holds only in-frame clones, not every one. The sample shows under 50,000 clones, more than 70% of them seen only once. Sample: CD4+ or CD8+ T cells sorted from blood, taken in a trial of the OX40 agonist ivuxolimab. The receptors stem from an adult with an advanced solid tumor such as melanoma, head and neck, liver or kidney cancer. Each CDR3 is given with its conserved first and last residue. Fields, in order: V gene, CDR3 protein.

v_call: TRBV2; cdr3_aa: CASSAHSETNEKLFF
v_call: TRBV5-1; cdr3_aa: CASSLGASGSSYEQYF
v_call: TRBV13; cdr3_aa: CASSLGGVVYEQYF
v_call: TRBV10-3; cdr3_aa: CAISESTMLGSYEQYF
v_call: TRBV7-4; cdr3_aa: CASSAGIRKGGGTNEKLFF
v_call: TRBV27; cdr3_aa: CASSLHVLSTEAFF
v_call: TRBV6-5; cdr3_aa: CASSDPPDRETF
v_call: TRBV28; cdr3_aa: CASNVPGTSSYEQYF
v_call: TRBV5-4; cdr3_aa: CASSLGLAGGFETQYF
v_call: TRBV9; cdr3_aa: CASSVTLAGGGSDTQYF
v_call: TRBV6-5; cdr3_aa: CASRPDISNQPQHF
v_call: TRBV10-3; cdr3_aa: CAISESVGGTAYNTEAFF
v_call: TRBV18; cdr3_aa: CASSSGSEAEQYF
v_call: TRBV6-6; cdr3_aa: CASKLRGEYNEQFF
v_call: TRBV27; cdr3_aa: CASSSRTGLAYEQYF
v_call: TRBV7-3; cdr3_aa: CASSRTSDDNEQFF
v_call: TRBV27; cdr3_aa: CASSRQGDWANVLTF
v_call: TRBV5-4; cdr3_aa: CASSLTEANEKLFF
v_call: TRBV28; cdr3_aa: CASSFYRTSKVFF
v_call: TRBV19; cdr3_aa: CASSSEGWISPLHF
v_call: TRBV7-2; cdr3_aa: CASSANSGSRGEQFF
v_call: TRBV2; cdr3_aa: CASSVAGNYEQYF
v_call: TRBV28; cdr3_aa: CASRTGGANYGYTF
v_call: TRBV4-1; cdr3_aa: CASSQETVSNYGYTF
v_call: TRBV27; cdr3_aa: CASSLVPGGREKLFF
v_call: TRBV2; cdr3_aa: CASSERAASYNSPLHF
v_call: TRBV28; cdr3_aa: CASTGTSGGAFPINEQFF
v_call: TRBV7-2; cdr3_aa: CASSLGGSIGQETQYF
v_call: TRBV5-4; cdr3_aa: CASSSGNGNQPQHF
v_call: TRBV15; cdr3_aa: CATRTNRDPQGAAFF
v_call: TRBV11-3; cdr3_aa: CASSVRTSGYNEQFF
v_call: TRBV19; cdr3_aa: CASSTRRENQPQHF
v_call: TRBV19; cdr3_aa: CASSTRDRAGELFF
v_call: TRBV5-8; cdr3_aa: CASSRQEGAYEFF
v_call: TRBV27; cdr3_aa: CASCPWGGQGGYGYTF
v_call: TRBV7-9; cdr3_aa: CASSLDGLSSNQPQHF
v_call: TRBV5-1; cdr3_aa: CASATGSTNEKLFF
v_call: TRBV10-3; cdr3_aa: CAISFGQMNTEAFF
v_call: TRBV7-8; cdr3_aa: CASSLLSSYNSPLHF
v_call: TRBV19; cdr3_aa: CASSNYPEISGGITDTQYF
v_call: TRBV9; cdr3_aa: CASSPGGRYEQYF
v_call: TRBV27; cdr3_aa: CASSSSPGTSGYEQYF
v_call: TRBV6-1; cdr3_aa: CASSPRTSDGYTF
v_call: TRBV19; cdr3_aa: CASRNRGFMDSPLHF
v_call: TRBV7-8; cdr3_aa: CASSLAGLAGGRFYEQYF
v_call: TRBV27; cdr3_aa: CASRQHREPSEQYF
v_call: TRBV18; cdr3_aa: CASSPHPGTAGNTIYF
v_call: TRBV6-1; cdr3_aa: CARADRESSPLHF
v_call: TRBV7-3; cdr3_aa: CASSETGQGETQYF
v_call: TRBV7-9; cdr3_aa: CASSPRDQNTEAFF
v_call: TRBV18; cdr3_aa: CASSPYDRASYGYTF
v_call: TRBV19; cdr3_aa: CASSAGGFTPGRPQHF
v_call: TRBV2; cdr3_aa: CASSERRQKYEQYF
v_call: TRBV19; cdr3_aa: CASTTADNQPQHF
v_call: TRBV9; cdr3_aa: CASSNRRDRAYGYTF